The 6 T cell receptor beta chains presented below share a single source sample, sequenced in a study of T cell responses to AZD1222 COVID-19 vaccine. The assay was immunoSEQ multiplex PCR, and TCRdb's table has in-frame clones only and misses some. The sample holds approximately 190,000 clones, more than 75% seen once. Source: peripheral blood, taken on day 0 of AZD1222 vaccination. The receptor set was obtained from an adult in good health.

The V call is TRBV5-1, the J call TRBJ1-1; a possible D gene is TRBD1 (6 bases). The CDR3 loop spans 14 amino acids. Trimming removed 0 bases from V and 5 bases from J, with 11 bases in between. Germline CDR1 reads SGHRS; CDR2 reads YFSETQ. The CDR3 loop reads CASSLARGGTEAFF. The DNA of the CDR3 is TGCGCCAGCAGCTTGGCCAGGGGAGGGACTGAAGCTTTCTTT.

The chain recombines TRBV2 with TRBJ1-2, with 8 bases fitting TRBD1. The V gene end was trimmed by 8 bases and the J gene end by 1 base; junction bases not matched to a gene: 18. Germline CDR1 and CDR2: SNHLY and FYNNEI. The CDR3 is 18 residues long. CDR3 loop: CASRGRGQALRINYGYTF. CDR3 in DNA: TGTGCCAGCCGGGGGAGGGGACAGGCCCTCCGGATTAACTATGGCTACACCTTC.

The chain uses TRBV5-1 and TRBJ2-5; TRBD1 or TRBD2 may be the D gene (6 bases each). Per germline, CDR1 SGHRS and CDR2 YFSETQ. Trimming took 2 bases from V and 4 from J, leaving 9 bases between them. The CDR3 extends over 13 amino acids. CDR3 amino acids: CASSLQGGETQYF. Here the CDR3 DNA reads TGCGCCAGCAGCTTACAGGGAGGAGAGACCCAGTACTTC.

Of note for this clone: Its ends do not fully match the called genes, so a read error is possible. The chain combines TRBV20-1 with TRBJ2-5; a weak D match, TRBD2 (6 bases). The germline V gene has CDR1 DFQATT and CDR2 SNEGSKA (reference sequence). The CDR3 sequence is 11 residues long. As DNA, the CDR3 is TGCAGTGCTGCCGGGACTCCGGGCGGCAACTTC. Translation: CSAAGTPGGNF.

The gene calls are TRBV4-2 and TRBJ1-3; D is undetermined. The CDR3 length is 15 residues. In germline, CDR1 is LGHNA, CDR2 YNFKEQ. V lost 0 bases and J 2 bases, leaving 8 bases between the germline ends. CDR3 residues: CASSQDGGTGNTIYF. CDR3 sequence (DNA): TGTGCCAGCAGCCAAGATGGAGGGACTGGAAACACCATATATTTT.

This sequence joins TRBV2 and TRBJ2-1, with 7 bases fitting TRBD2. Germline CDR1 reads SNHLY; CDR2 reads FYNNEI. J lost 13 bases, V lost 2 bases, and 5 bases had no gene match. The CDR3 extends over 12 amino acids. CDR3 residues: CASSETAGVQFF. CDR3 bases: TGTGCCAGCAGTGAAACCGCGGGAGTTCAGTTCTTC.